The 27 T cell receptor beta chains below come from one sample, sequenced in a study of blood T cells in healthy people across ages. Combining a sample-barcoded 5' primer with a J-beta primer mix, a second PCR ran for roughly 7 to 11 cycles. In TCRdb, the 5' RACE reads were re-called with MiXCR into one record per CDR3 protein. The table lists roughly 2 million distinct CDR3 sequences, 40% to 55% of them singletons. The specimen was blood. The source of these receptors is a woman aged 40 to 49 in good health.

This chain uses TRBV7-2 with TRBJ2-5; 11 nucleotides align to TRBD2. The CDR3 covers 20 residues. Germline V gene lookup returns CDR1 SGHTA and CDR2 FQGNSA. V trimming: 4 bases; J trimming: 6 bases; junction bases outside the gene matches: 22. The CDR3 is CASSSQGVIAGGSLVKTQYF. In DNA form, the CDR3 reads TGTGCCAGCAGCTCACAGGGGGTAATAGCGGGGGGGTCGCTCGTGAAGACCCAGTACTTC. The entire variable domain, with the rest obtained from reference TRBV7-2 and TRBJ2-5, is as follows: GAGVSQSPSNKVTEKGKDVELRCDPISGHTALYWYRQSLGQGLEFLIYFQGNSAPDKSGLPSDRFSAERTGGSVSTLTIQRTQQEDSAVYLCASSSQGVIAGGSLVKTQYFGPGTRLLVL.

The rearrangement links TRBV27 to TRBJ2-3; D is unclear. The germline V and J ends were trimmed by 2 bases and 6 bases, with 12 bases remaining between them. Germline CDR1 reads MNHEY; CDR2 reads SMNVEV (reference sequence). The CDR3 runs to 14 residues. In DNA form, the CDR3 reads TGTGCCAGCAGTTTAACAGCCCCTGGCGATACGCAGTATTTT. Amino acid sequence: CASSLTAPGDTQYF.

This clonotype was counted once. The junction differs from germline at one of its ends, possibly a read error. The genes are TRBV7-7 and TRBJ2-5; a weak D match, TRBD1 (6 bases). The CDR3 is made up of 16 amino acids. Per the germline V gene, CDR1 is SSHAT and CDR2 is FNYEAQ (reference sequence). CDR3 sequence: CASSAGFLGGRETQYF. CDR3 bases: TGTGCTAGCAGCGCCGGGTTTTTAGGGGGTCGAGAGACCCAGTACTTC. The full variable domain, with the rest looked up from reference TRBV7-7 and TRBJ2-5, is GAGVSQSPRYKVTKRGQDVTLRCDPISSHATLYWYQQALGQGPEFLTYFNYEAQPDKSGLPSDRFSAERPEGSISTLTIQRTEQRDSAMYRCASSAGFLGGRETQYFGPGTRLLVL.

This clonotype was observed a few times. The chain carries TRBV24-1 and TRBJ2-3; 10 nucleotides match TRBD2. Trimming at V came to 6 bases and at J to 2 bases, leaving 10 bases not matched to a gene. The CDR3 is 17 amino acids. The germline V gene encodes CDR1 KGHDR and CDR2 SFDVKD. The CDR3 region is CATSPIPSGGPTDTQYF. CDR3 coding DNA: TGTGCCACCAGTCCCATCCCTAGCGGGGGCCCCACAGATACGCAGTATTTT.

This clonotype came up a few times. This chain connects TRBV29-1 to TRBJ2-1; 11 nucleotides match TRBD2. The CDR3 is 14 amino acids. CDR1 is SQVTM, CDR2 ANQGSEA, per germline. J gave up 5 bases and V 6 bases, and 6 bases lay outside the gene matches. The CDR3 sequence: CSVSGTSGNNEQFF. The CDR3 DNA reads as TGCAGCGTCTCCGGGACTAGCGGAAACAATGAGCAGTTCTTC.

In nucleotides, the CDR3 is TGTGCCAGCAGCGCCGACTCCGATGACTATGGCTACACCTTC. It encodes CASSADSDDYGYTF. This chain joins TRBV7-9 and TRBJ1-2; D unresolved. V dropped 5 bases and J dropped 3 bases, with 13 bases sitting between them. CDR3 length equals 14 residues. Germline CDR1 SEHNR, CDR2 FQNEAQ (reference sequence).

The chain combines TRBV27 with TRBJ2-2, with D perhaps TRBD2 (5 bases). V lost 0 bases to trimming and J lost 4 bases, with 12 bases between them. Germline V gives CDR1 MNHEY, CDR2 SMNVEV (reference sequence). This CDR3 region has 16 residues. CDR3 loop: CASSLSRGLGTGELFF. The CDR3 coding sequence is TGTGCCAGCAGTTTATCGAGAGGGTTAGGCACCGGGGAGCTGTTTTTT.

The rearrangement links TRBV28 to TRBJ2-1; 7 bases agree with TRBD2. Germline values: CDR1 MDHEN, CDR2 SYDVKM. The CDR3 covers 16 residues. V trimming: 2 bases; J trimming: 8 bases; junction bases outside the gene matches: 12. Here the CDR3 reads CASSLGRGSWPDEQFF. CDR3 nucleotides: TGTGCCAGCAGTTTAGGGAGGGGCAGTTGGCCTGATGAGCAGTTCTTC. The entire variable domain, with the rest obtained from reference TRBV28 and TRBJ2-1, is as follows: DVKVTQSSRYLVKRTGEKVFLECVQDMDHENMFWYRQDPGLGLRLIYFSYDVKMKEKGDIPEGYSVSREKKERFSLILESASTNQTSMYLCASSLGRGSWPDEQFFGPGTRLTVL.

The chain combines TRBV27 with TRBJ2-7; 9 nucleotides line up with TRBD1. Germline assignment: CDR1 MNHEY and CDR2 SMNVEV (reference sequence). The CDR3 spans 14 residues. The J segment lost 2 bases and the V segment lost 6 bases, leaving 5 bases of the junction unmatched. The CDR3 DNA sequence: TGTGCCAGCAGAAACAGGGGGCGCCCCTACGAGCAGTACTTC. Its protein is CASRNRGRPYEQYF.

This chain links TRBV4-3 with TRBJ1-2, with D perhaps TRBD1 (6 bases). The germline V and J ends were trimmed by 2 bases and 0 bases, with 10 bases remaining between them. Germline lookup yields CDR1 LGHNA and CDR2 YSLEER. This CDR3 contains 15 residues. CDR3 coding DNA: TGCGCCAGCAGCCAAACCGGGACAACTAACTATGGCTACACCTTC. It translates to CASSQTGTTNYGYTF.

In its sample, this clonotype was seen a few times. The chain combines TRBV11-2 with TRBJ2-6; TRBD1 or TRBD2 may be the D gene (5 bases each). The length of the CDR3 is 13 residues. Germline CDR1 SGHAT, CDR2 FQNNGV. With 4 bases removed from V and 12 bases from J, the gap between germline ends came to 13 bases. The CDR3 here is CASSYSGTGVLTF. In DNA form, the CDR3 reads TGTGCCAGCAGCTACTCGGGGACCGGCGTCCTGACTTTC.

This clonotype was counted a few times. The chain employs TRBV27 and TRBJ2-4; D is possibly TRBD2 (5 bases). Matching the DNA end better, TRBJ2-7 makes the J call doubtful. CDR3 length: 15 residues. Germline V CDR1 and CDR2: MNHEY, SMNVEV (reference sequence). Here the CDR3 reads CASSFLGIGFYEQYF. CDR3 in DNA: TGTGCCAGCAGTTTCCTCGGGATAGGGTTTTACGAGCAGTACTTC.

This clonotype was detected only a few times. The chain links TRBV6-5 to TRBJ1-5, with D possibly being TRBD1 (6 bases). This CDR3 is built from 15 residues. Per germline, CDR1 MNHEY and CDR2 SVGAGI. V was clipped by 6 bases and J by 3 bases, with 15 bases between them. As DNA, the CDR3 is TGTGCCAGCAGGGCCCGGGACAATGACAATCAGCCCCAGCATTTT. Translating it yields CASRARDNDNQPQHF.

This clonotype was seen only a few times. CDR3 coding DNA: TGCGCCAGCAGCATCTGGACAGAAAACATTCAGTACTTC. The encoded protein is CASSIWTENIQYF. The chain recombines TRBV5-1 with TRBJ2-4, with D perhaps TRBD1 (6 bases). The V end was cut by 4 bases, the J end by 5 bases, with 10 bases between. The CDR3 extends over 13 amino acids. CDR1 and CDR2 (germline): SGHRS, YFSETQ.

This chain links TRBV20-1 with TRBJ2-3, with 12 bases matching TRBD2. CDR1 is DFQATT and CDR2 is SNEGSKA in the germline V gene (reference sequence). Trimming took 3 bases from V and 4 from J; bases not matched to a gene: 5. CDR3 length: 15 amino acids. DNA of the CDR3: TGCAGTGCTAGGACCCCTAGCGGGGGGGCAGATACGCAGTATTTT. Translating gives CSARTPSGGADTQYF.

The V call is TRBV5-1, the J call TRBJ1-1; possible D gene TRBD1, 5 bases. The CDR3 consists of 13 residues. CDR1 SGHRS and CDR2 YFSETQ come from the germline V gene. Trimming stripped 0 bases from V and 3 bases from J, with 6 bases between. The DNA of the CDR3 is TGCGCCAGCAGCTTGGCAGGGCACACTGAAGCTTTCTTT. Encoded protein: CASSLAGHTEAFF.

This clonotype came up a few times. The CDR3 sequence is CASGLAGGNNEQFF. The CDR3 bases are TGTGCCAGCGGGTTAGCGGGGGGCAACAATGAGCAGTTCTTC. The V call is TRBV6-6, the J call TRBJ2-1, with 10 bases fitting TRBD2. Germline CDR1 is MNHNY and CDR2 is SVGAGI (reference sequence). This CDR3 is built from 14 residues. Trimming took 8 bases from V and 5 from J; bases not matched to a gene: 6.

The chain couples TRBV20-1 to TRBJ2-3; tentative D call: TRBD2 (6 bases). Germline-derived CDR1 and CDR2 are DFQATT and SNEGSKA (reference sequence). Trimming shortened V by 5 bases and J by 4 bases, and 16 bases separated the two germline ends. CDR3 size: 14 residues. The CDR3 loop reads CSAVGAGTPDTQYF. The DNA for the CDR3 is TGCAGTGCTGTCGGGGCGGGGACCCCAGATACGCAGTATTTT.

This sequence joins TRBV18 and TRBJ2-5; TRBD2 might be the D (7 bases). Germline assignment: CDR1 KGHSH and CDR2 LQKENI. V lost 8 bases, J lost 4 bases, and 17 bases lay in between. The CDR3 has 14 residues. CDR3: CASAGGGVRETQYF. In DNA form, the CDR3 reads TGTGCCAGCGCCGGAGGGGGGGTTCGAGAGACCCAGTACTTC.

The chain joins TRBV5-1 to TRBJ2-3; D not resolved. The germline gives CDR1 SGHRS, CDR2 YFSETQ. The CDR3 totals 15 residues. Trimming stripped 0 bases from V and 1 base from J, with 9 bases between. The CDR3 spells CASSLVEFGTDTQYF. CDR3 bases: TGCGCCAGCAGCTTGGTGGAATTTGGCACAGATACGCAGTATTTT.

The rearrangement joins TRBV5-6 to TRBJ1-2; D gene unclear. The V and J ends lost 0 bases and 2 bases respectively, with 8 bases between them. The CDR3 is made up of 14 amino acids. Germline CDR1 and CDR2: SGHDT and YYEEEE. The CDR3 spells CASSLDLVNYGYTF. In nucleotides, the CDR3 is TGTGCCAGCAGCTTGGACCTCGTCAACTATGGCTACACCTTC.

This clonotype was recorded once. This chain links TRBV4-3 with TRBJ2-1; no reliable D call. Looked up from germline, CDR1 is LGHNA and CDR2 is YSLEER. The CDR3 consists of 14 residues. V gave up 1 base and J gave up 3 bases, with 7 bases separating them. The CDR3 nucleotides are TGCGCCAGCAGCCAAGCGCACTACTACAATGAGCAGTTCTTC. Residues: CASSQAHYYNEQFF.

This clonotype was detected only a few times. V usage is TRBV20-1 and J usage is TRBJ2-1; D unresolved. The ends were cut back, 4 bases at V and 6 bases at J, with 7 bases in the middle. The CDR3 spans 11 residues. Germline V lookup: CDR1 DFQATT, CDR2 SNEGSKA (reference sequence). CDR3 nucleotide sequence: TGCAGTGCTACGCATCTCAATGAGCAGTTCTTC. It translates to CSATHLNEQFF.

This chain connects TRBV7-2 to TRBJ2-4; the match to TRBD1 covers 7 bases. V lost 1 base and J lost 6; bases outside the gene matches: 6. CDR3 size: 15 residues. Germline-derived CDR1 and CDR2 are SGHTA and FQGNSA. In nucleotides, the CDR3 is TGTGCCAGCAGCTTAGAGGGTACAGGGGTAAACATTCAGTACTTC. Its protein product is CASSLEGTGVNIQYF.

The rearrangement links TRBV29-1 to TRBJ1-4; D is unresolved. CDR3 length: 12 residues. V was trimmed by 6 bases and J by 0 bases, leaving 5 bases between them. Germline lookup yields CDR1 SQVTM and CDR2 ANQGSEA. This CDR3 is CSVRATNEKLFF. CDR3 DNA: TGCAGCGTCAGAGCAACTAATGAAAAACTGTTTTTT.

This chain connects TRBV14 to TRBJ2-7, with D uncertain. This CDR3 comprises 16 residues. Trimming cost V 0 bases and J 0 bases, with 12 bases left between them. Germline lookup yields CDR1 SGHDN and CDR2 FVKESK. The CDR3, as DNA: TGTGCCAGCAGCCAAGAAGGACCAGAGACCTCCTACGAGCAGTACTTC. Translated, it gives CASSQEGPETSYEQYF.

The CDR3 DNA reads TGTGCCAGCAGTAACGCCCCAGTCAGACAAGAGACCCAGTACTTC. It yields the protein CASSNAPVRQETQYF. V is TRBV3-1 and J is TRBJ2-5, with no clear D. CDR1 and CDR2 (germline): LGHDT, YNNKEL (reference sequence). CDR3 length: 15 amino acids. V was trimmed by 6 bases and J by 2 bases, leaving 16 bases between them.